This TCR beta chain was recovered during a study of cytomegalovirus exposure and HLA in healthy donors. Overall study results and limits: Accurate prediction of most subjects' HLA-A and HLA-B alleles from TCR beta sequences was reported. Differences between HLA loci emerged in a later analysis of TCR association rates, with DRB1 most and HLA-C fewest. CMV antigen specificity of three CMV-associated chains was confirmed in vitro.

The germline CDR1 and CDR2 sequences are SGHNT and YYREEE (reference sequence). V was cut by 4 bases and J by 1 base, with 17 bases left in between. The CDR3 has 16 residues. It was with 60 Vbeta and 13 Jbeta primers that the PCR ran. Only in-frame clones appear in the TCRdb table, and some are missing; sequencing was by immunoSEQ multiplex PCR. The data hold fewer than 150,000 clones, with around 82% observed a single time. To note about this clone: Antigen specificity is unknown.

The origin of this receptor is a man aged 50 or older in good health and CMV-seronegative. The sequencing input was PBMCs. The V call is TRBV5-4, the J call TRBJ2-5; maybe TRBD2 (6 bases). The CDR3 region has the DNA TGTGCCAGCAGCCCTAGTGGACTAAACCGCCAAGAGACCCAGTACTTC. Translation gives CASSPSGLNRQETQYF.